This T cell receptor beta chain stems from a study of blood T cell repertoires in COVID-19. Across the whole study: Samples of COVID-19 (acute and convalescent) were obtained from the United States, Italy and Spain. PBMCs, B-cell-depleted T cells, or T cells provided the cDNA or gDNA that made up the material.

Germline loops: CDR1 LNHNV, CDR2 YYDKDF (reference sequence). The CDR3 totals 20 residues. The junction had 16 bases not matched to a gene; V was cut back by 2 bases and J by 2 bases. Patients at the Seattle site were enrolled during active infection and followed longitudinally. Methods used by the authors: It was from reference gene primer amplification that nucleated cell counts were estimated. Using immunoSEQ multiplex PCR, the repertoire was profiled, and TCRdb retains in-frame clones only, with some absent. V, J and clone size are those of that table, while D and trimming were read from the DNA. The sample yields 200,000 to 250,000 clones, nearly 85% seen once.

This chain uses TRBV15 with TRBJ2-3, with 10 bases that match TRBD2. Source material: peripheral blood. This TCR was sampled from a woman in her 30s with COVID-19, enrolled during active disease. The CDR3 nucleotides read TGTGCCACCAGCAGACCCCGTGGGCTAGCGGGGGCGGGCAACACAGATACGCAGTATTTT. Residues: CATSRPRGLAGAGNTDTQYF.